A selection of T cell receptor beta chains follows, all from one sample in a study of blood T cell repertoires in COVID-19. Libraries were prepared by immunoSEQ multiplex PCR; TCRdb keeps only in-frame clonotypes and omits some of them. The repertoire holds about 140,000 clones, with 75% to 90% as singletons. Sequencing was done on a sample of peripheral blood. The source is a woman in her forties or fifties with acute or convalescent COVID-19. Each CDR3 is given without its conserved first and last residue. D genes are given only for firm matches.

d_call,v_call,cdr3_aa
TRBD1,TRBV6-5,ASRPGQSAGNTIY
TRBD2,TRBV7-6,ASSLETSGTYEQY
TRBD2,TRBV19,ASTSNPGLYGNEQF
NA,TRBV5-6,ASSNLGAGSVNQPQH
TRBD2,TRBV27,ASSLGLAGVFRGTDTQY
TRBD2,TRBV5-6,ASSLVTSGWYNEQF
NA,TRBV10-3,AISESSVSEAF
NA,TRBV6-5,ASQQETQY
NA,TRBV25-1,ASSVGTLAKNIQY
NA,TRBV29-1,SAEGGISYNEQF
NA,TRBV29-1,SVEDRGNTIY
NA,TRBV5-1,ASSLLPKSSYNEQF
NA,TRBV30,AWSPYRNEQF
TRBD2,TRBV7-3,ASSSTSGDTQY
NA,TRBV6-6,ASSYSTDYEQY
NA,TRBV3-1/TRBV3-2,ASSPGIDYEQY
NA,TRBV6-5,ASSYGPPRSNQPQH
NA,TRBV7-9,ASSPTTYEQY
NA,TRBV19,ASRPTLGGPLH
NA,TRBV27,ASSLTGPLGEQF
TRBD2,TRBV5-1,ASSQGTSGSDEQF
NA,TRBV25-1,ASSVRGDTEAF
TRBD1,TRBV2,ASSNPGTVSQPQH
NA,TRBV2,ASNLKPGNSPLH
TRBD2,TRBV9,ASSVASGSWAQY
NA,TRBV18,ASSPGQGPYEQY
NA,TRBV20-1,SARPNTEAF
TRBD1,TRBV19,ASSILSGTGGEKLF
NA,TRBV11-2,ASSLVLASNSPLH
NA,TRBV13,ASSVQGFGNTIY
TRBD1,TRBV6-5,ASSLTGGPNTEAF
TRBD2,TRBV7-9,ASSLETSGRPTYEQY
NA,TRBV5-5,ASSFGGAPIRNTEAF
NA,TRBV27,ASRGGRSNYGYT
TRBD2,TRBV30,AWSVIWTSGVSNTQY
NA,TRBV18,ATGEASSYEQY
TRBD1,TRBV27,ASSTDRAYNQPQH
NA,TRBV2,ASSLGTFNQPQH
NA,TRBV9,ASSVAGEQPQH
TRBD2,TRBV9,ASSVALAGGTDTQY